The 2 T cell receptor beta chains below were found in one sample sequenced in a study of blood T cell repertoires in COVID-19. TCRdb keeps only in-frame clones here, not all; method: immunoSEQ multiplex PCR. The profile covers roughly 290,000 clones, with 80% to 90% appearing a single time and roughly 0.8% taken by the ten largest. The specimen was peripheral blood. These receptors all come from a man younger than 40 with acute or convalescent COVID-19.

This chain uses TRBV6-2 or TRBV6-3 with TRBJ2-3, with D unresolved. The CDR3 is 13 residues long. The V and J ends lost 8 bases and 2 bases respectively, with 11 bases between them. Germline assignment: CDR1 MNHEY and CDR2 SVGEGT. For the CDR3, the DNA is TGTGCCAGCGGCCGCACATCCACAGATACGCAGTATTTT. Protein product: CASGRTSTDTQYF.

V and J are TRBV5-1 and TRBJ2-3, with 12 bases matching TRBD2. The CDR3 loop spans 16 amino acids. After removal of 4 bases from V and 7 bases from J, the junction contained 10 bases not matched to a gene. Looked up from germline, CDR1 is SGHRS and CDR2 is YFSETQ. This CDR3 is CASSRISSGGANTQYF. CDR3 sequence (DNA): TGCGCCAGCAGCCGAATATCTAGCGGGGGGGCGAATACGCAGTATTTT.